This entry lists 21 T cell receptor beta chains sequenced from one sample in a study of shared clonotypes between healthy human individuals. The protocol was immunoSEQ multiplex PCR, while the TCRdb copy is restricted to in-frame clones and leaves out a portion. This sample has around 2.5 million clones, with roughly 93% found just once. Sequenced material: naive CD4+ T cells from PBMCs. Subset reported: CD45RA+ positively selected. The origin of the receptors is a man younger than 35 in good health. Some clones in this sample may be carry-over from other donors' samples.

This chain joins TRBV7-8 and TRBJ1-2; tentatively, D is TRBD1 (5 bases). Trimming removed 5 bases from V and 8 bases from J, with 18 bases in between. CDR1 and CDR2 from the germline V gene are SGHVS and FQNEAQ. This CDR3 is built from 14 residues. The CDR3: CASSHGGPEGGYTF. For the CDR3, the DNA is TGTGCCAGCAGCCATGGCGGGCCAGAGGGGGGCTACACCTTC.

The J gene is TRBJ2-1, the V gene TRBV7-3; the D gene could be TRBD1 or TRBD2 (5 bases each). The CDR3 totals 15 residues. Germline-derived CDR1 and CDR2 are SGHTA and FQGTGA. Deletions cut 2 bases from V and 4 bases from J, with 12 bases between. The CDR3 coding sequence is TGTGCCAGCAGCTTACGGCCGGGGCCTTACAATGAGCAGTTCTTC. Translated: CASSLRPGPYNEQFF.

The CDR3: CASSSRARENTIYF. For the CDR3, the DNA is TGTGCCAGCAGCTCAAGGGCCCGGGAAAACACCATATATTTT. The chain has TRBV13 and TRBJ1-3; no definite D call. Germline V gene lookup returns CDR1 PRHDT and CDR2 FYEKMQ (reference sequence). The CDR3 loop spans 14 amino acids. The V gene lost 4 bases and the J gene lost 6 bases, with 13 bases spanning the gap.

With respect to this clone: The same CDR3 arises from other DNA sequences in this sample as well. The rearrangement links TRBV6-5 to TRBJ2-7; a weak D match, TRBD1 (6 bases). CDR3 length: 13 residues. Germline V gene sequence: CDR1 MNHEY, CDR2 SVGAGI. V lost 2 bases and J 2 bases, leaving 7 bases between the germline ends. CDR3 residues: CASSYAGAYEQYF. CDR3 coding DNA: TGTGCCAGCAGTTACGCAGGGGCCTACGAGCAGTACTTC.

The DNA for the CDR3 is TGTGCCAGCAGGGGAGACCGGGAACAGACCGGGGAGCTGTTTTTT. This encodes CASRGDREQTGELFF. V usage is TRBV2 and J usage is TRBJ2-2; a weak D match, TRBD2 (5 bases). V shed 6 bases and J shed 5 bases, with 16 bases lying between them. CDR1 and CDR2 from the germline V gene are SNHLY and FYNNEI. CDR3 length: 15 amino acids.

The V gene is TRBV30, the J gene TRBJ2-3; 8 bases match TRBD1. Germline V gives CDR1 GTSNPN, CDR2 SVGIG (reference sequence). This CDR3 region has 15 residues. With 0 bases clipped from V and 4 bases from J, the junction kept 6 bases outside the gene matches. The CDR3 loop is CAWSVPGGMADTQYF. CDR3 nucleotide sequence: TGTGCCTGGAGTGTACCAGGGGGCATGGCAGATACGCAGTATTTT.

V gene TRBV11-1 combines with J gene TRBJ2-7; D is unclear. The V and J ends lost 2 bases and 7 bases respectively, with 6 bases between them. The CDR3 is 11 amino acids. CDR1 is SGHAT and CDR2 is FQDESV in the germline V gene (reference sequence). For the CDR3, the DNA is TGTGCCAGCAGCTTACTTGGTGAGCAGTACTTC. As protein: CASSLLGEQYF.

The rearrangement uses TRBV13 and TRBJ2-2; 11 positions agree with TRBD2. The CDR3 spans 16 residues. J gave up 6 bases and V 5 bases, and 8 bases lay outside the gene matches. The V gene's germline CDR1 is PRHDT and CDR2 FYEKMQ (reference sequence). Here the CDR3 reads CASSAYSGRAAGELFF. Written as DNA, the CDR3 is TGTGCCAGCAGCGCCTATAGCGGGAGGGCCGCCGGGGAGCTGTTTTTT.

The chain is built from TRBV28 and TRBJ2-1; TRBD1 matches at 10 bases. The germline CDR1 and CDR2 sequences are MDHEN and SYDVKM. V was clipped by 11 bases and J by 7 bases; unmatched bases: 5. This CDR3 region has 12 residues. The CDR3 protein is CAGGQGVNEQFF. DNA for the CDR3: TGTGCCGGAGGACAGGGGGTTAATGAGCAGTTCTTC.

The rearrangement links TRBV7-9 to TRBJ2-5; D may correspond to TRBD1 or TRBD2 (5 bases each). Germline values: CDR1 SEHNR, CDR2 FQNEAQ (reference sequence). V lost 5 bases to trimming and J lost 3 bases, with 10 bases between them. This CDR3 comprises 13 residues. CDR3 DNA: TGTGCCAGCAGCCGAGGGACGGAAGAGACCCAGTACTTC. This translates into CASSRGTEETQYF.

The V and J genes are TRBV30 and TRBJ2-1; unclear D gene. V lost 5 bases to trimming and J lost 5 bases, with 7 bases between them. Germline values: CDR1 GTSNPN, CDR2 SVGIG (reference sequence). The CDR3 contains 11 residues. The CDR3 spells CAWGVNNEQFF. CDR3 coding DNA: TGTGCCTGGGGGGTAAACAATGAGCAGTTCTTC. Drawing the rest from reference TRBV30 and TRBJ2-1, the complete variable domain is SQTIHQWPATLVQPVGSPLSLECTVEGTSNPNLYWYRQAAGRGLQLLFYSVGIGQISSEVPQNLSASRPQDRQFILSSKKLLLSDSGFYLCAWGVNNEQFFGPGTRLTVL.

The chain couples TRBV18 to TRBJ2-1; TRBD1 matches 12 bases. CDR1 is KGHSH, CDR2 LQKENI, per germline. The CDR3 is made up of 16 amino acids. V was pared by 6 bases and J by 8 bases, with 11 bases of the junction left unmatched. The CDR3 protein is CASSSGPGQGADEQFF. CDR3 DNA sequence: TGTGCCAGCTCGTCAGGACCGGGACAGGGGGCGGATGAGCAGTTCTTC.

This chain uses TRBV25-1 with TRBJ2-3, with D tentatively TRBD2 (6 bases). Looked up from germline, CDR1 is MGHDK and CDR2 is SYGVNS. The CDR3 has 16 amino acids. V was trimmed by 0 bases and J by 2 bases, leaving 12 bases between them. As DNA, the CDR3 is TGTGCCAGCAGTGAATATTCGGGGGATTACACAGATACGCAGTATTTT. Translation: CASSEYSGDYTDTQYF.

Concerning this clone itself: The sample carries other DNA sequences with the same CDR3. The V gene is TRBV4-1, the J gene TRBJ2-6, with D possibly TRBD1 on 6 matching bases. Germline lookup yields CDR1 MGHRA and CDR2 YSYEKL. This CDR3 is 15 amino acids long. V was cut by 3 bases and J by 0 bases, with 6 bases left in between. The CDR3 region has the DNA TGCGCCAGCAGCCAGGGACACTCTGGGGCCAACGTCCTGACTTTC. Protein product: CASSQGHSGANVLTF.

Concerning this clone: Other DNA sequences within the sample encode an identical CDR3. V is TRBV6-5 and J is TRBJ1-2; 7 nucleotides align to TRBD1. This CDR3 has 13 amino acids. CDR1 and CDR2 (germline): MNHEY, SVGAGI. Trimming at V came to 6 bases and at J to 3 bases, leaving 4 bases not matched to a gene. The CDR3 loop reads CASRPGTDYGYTF. The CDR3 DNA is TGTGCCAGCAGGCCAGGGACAGACTATGGCTACACCTTC.

This clone was seen a few times. The chain uses TRBV29-1 and TRBJ1-5; perhaps TRBD1 as D (6 bases). Trimming took off 4 bases at V and 6 bases at J, with 16 bases between the two ends. The germline CDR1 and CDR2 sequences are SQVTM and ANQGSEA. The CDR3 is 14 residues long. CDR3 residues: CSVGSGLDSQPQHF. CDR3 bases: TGCAGCGTTGGATCCGGACTGGACAGTCAGCCCCAGCATTTT.

This chain connects TRBV2 to TRBJ1-1; possible D gene TRBD1, 5 bases. CDR1 and CDR2 from the germline V gene are SNHLY and FYNNEI. V lost 4 bases, J lost 5 bases, and 11 bases lay in between. The CDR3 covers 13 residues. CDR3 residues: CASSAEGTTEAFF. As DNA, the CDR3 is TGTGCCAGCAGTGCTGAGGGGACTACTGAAGCTTTCTTT.

On this clone itself: A read error is possible here, since a much larger clone lies one base away. The chain's CDR3 is CASSWGLADHNEQFF. DNA of the CDR3: TGCGCCAGCAGCTGGGGACTAGCGGACCACAATGAGCAGTTCTTC. V is TRBV5-1 and J is TRBJ2-1; TRBD2 matches 11 bases. Trimming cost V 3 bases and J 5 bases; bases outside gene matches: 4. Germline lookup yields CDR1 SGHRS and CDR2 YFSETQ. The CDR3 is 15 amino acids.

For the CDR3, the DNA is TGTGCCAGCAGTCAAAGTCCGGGACAACATAGCAATCAGCCCCAGCATTTT. Translating it yields CASSQSPGQHSNQPQHF. The V and J genes are TRBV28 and TRBJ1-5; maybe TRBD1 (6 bases). From germline, CDR1 is MDHEN and CDR2 SYDVKM. This CDR3 comprises 17 residues. V was shortened by 5 bases and J by 0 bases, with 17 bases between the two germline ends.

The chain employs TRBV5-1 and TRBJ2-3, with 7 positions matching TRBD1. Germline loops: CDR1 SGHRS, CDR2 YFSETQ. Trimming cost V 4 bases and J 0 bases; bases outside gene matches: 11. There are 17 residues in the CDR3. CDR3 sequence reads: CASSKTGAGSSTDTQYF. In DNA form, the CDR3 reads TGCGCCAGCAGCAAAACAGGGGCGGGTTCTAGCACAGATACGCAGTATTTT.

This chain connects TRBV11-1 to TRBJ2-3, with TRBD2 identical over 8 bases. The CDR3 spans 16 residues. V lost 1 base, J lost 4 bases, and 7 bases stayed unmatched. Germline V lookup: CDR1 SGHAT, CDR2 FQDESV (reference sequence). DNA for the CDR3: TGTGCCAGCAGCTTAGTGTCCAGCGGGAGACCAGATACGCAGTATTTT. Protein product: CASSLVSSGRPDTQYF.